One sample yielded the 30 T cell receptor beta chains listed below, sequenced in a study of T cell repertoires in cytomegalovirus infection. No antigens are known for them. TCRdb independently ran MiXCR on the reads; one entry per CDR3 protein. Of about 47,000 distinct CDR3 sequences listed, roughly a fifth are singletons. The source was CD8+ T cells from cultured PBMCs, collected from culture after CMV antigen stimulation. These receptors all stem from a human donor in good health (CMV status not recorded). Some clones in this sample may be carry-over from other donors' samples.

The V gene is TRBV27, the J gene TRBJ1-2, with D tentatively TRBD1 (5 bases). Trimming shortened V by 0 bases and J by 9 bases, and 11 bases separated the two germline ends. The CDR3 totals 13 residues. CDR1 and CDR2 from the germline V gene are MNHEY and SMNVEV (reference sequence). The chain's CDR3 is CASSLSRQTRYTF. The DNA for the CDR3 is TGTGCCAGCAGTTTATCTAGACAGACCCGCTACACCTTC.

CDR3 protein: CASSRAASTDTQYF. CDR3 DNA sequence: TGTGCCAGCAGTCGAGCGGCCAGCACAGATACGCAGTATTTT. This sequence joins TRBV12-3 or TRBV12-4 and TRBJ2-3; possibly TRBD2 for D (5 bases). CDR3 length: 14 amino acids. The V end was cut by 5 bases, the J end by 0 bases, with 9 bases between.

This clonotype was observed a handful of times. Written as DNA, the CDR3 is TGTGCCAGCAGCCTACTTCGGGGGTCGCTTAATTCTGAGCAGTACTTC. Its translation is CASSLLRGSLNSEQYF. The chain combines TRBV7-4 with TRBJ2-7, with TRBD2 as a possible D gene (6 bases). Per the germline V gene, CDR1 is SGHVT and CDR2 is SQSDAQ. The CDR3 totals 16 residues. The V and J ends lost 5 bases and 7 bases respectively, with 24 bases between them.

This clonotype has more than one count but fewer than ten. This sequence joins TRBV7-2 and TRBJ2-1; 8 nucleotides line up with TRBD1. The CDR3 length is 15 residues. V shed 2 bases, J shed 5 bases, and the junction held 5 bases outside the gene matches. The germline gives CDR1 SGHTA, CDR2 FQGNSA. CDR3 coding DNA: TGTGCCAGCAGCTTATTGGCGGGACAGGACAATGAGCAGTTCTTC. Its translation is CASSLLAGQDNEQFF.

V and J are TRBV28 and TRBJ2-7; TRBD1 agrees at 7 bases. From germline, CDR1 is MDHEN and CDR2 SYDVKM. This CDR3 is 15 amino acids long. J gave up 3 bases and V 6 bases, and 11 bases lay outside the gene matches. Written as DNA, the CDR3 is TGTGCCAGCAGGTCGGGACAGAGCTTATACTACGAGCAGTACTTC. This codes for CASRSGQSLYYEQYF.

V and J are TRBV7-3 and TRBJ1-1; no clear D. The CDR3 totals 15 residues. Trimming took off 1 base at V and 0 bases at J, with 9 bases between the two ends. From germline, CDR1 is SGHTA and CDR2 FQGTGA. The CDR3 DNA follows: TGTGCCAGCAGCTTAAATCCCCTAATGAACACTGAAGCTTTCTTT. Translation: CASSLNPLMNTEAFF.

V usage is TRBV7-6 and J usage is TRBJ1-1, with D uncertain. Trimming left V 6 bases short and J 4 bases short, with 12 bases between. Germline V gene sequence: CDR1 SGHVS, CDR2 FNYEAQ. The CDR3 runs 13 residues. The CDR3 DNA reads TGTGCCAGCAGTTTTAGGGCAGGCACTGAAGCTTTCTTT. Encoded protein: CASSFRAGTEAFF. Drawing the rest from reference TRBV7-6 and TRBJ1-1, the complete variable domain is GAGVSQSPRYKVTKRGQDVALRCDPISGHVSLYWYRQALGQGPEFLTYFNYEAQQDKSGLPNDRFSAERPEGSISTLTIQRTEQRDSAMYRCASSFRAGTEAFFGQGTRLTVV.

This clonotype was observed a few times. The gene calls are TRBV7-9 and TRBJ1-1; D possibly corresponds to TRBD1 (5 bases). CDR3 length equals 11 residues. Trimming took off 9 bases at V and 5 bases at J, with 10 bases between the two ends. CDR1 and CDR2 from the germline V gene are SEHNR and FQNEAQ (reference sequence). This CDR3 reads CASQRGTEAFF. The CDR3 DNA is TGTGCCAGTCAAAGGGGAACTGAAGCTTTCTTT.

The chain couples TRBV7-2 to TRBJ1-1; TRBD1 aligns across 7 bases. The ends lost 2 bases at V and 6 bases at J; junction bases unmatched: 9. Looked up from germline, CDR1 is SGHTA and CDR2 is FQGNSA. The CDR3 sequence is 15 residues long. This CDR3 reads CASSLPRETGPEAFF. The CDR3 coding sequence is TGTGCCAGCAGCTTACCCCGGGAGACAGGGCCTGAAGCTTTCTTT.

The V gene is TRBV6-6, the J gene TRBJ2-7; TRBD1 agrees at 9 bases. Per germline, CDR1 MNHNY and CDR2 SVGAGI (reference sequence). V dropped 0 bases and J dropped 3; count of bases not matched to a gene: 9. CDR3 length: 17 amino acids. CDR3 region: CASSYSRVGQGLYEQYF. Here the CDR3 DNA reads TGTGCCAGCAGTTACTCGAGGGTGGGACAGGGCCTCTACGAGCAGTACTTC.

V usage is TRBV7-3 and J usage is TRBJ2-3; TRBD1 aligns across 9 bases. Germline V gene sequence: CDR1 SGHTA, CDR2 FQGTGA. With V trimmed by 0 bases and J by 6 bases, 10 bases remained unmatched. The CDR3 runs 17 residues. The CDR3 loop is CASSLTAWDRASDTQYF. DNA for the CDR3: TGTGCCAGCAGCTTAACCGCCTGGGACAGGGCTAGTGATACGCAGTATTTT.

This clonotype was observed a handful of times. The chain combines TRBV10-3 with TRBJ2-7, with D perhaps matching TRBD2 (5 bases). V dropped 3 bases and J dropped 3 bases, with 12 bases sitting between them. Germline CDR1 reads ENHRY; CDR2 reads SYGVKD. This CDR3 contains 14 residues. The CDR3 region has the DNA TGTGCCATCAGTGAAGTAAGAGGGAACTACGAGCAGTACTTC. As protein: CAISEVRGNYEQYF.

This clonotype was seen only a few times. The chain recombines TRBV7-9 with TRBJ1-2; no definite D call. CDR1 is SEHNR and CDR2 is FQNEAQ in the germline V gene (reference sequence). CDR3 length: 13 amino acids. V lost 5 bases and J 4 bases, leaving 11 bases between the germline ends. CDR3: CASSLSEFYGYTF. Here the CDR3 DNA reads TGTGCCAGCAGCCTGTCGGAATTCTATGGCTACACCTTC.

There are a few counts of this clonotype. This chain joins TRBV27 and TRBJ1-2; D is ambiguous. This CDR3 comprises 17 residues. The ends were cut back, 2 bases at V and 4 bases at J, with 20 bases in the middle. CDR1 is MNHEY and CDR2 is SMNVEV in the germline V gene (reference sequence). The CDR3 sequence: CASSLTLRSASSYGYTF. Written as DNA, the CDR3 is TGTGCCAGCAGTTTAACCCTCAGGTCAGCCAGCTCCTATGGCTACACCTTC.

As regards this clonotype: The junction does not match germline at one end; this may be a read error. V is TRBV6-5 and J is TRBJ2-5; D ambiguous. The V gene's germline CDR1 is MNHEY and CDR2 SVGAGI. This CDR3 is built from 16 residues. The chain's CDR3 is CDSSYHTLVTQETQYF. Written as DNA, the CDR3 is TGTGACAGCAGTTACCATACTTTAGTGACACAAGAGACCCAGTACTTC.

The chain recombines TRBV7-9 with TRBJ2-7; 7 nucleotides match TRBD1. Germline V gene lookup returns CDR1 SEHNR and CDR2 FQNEAQ (reference sequence). Trimming took 5 bases from V and 4 from J; bases not matched to a gene: 14. The CDR3 is 16 amino acids. CDR3 nucleotides: TGTGCCAGCAGCGCGGATGGTTACAGGGGCTTATACGAGCAGTACTTC. Its protein is CASSADGYRGLYEQYF.

The chain employs TRBV12-5 and TRBJ2-1; 14 bases align to TRBD2. Trimming at V came to 0 bases and at J to 10 bases, leaving 5 bases not matched to a gene. The CDR3 runs to 16 residues. Germline V gene sequence: CDR1 LGHNT, CDR2 FRNRAP. This CDR3 reads CASGLVRWTSGGEQFF. The CDR3 DNA reads as TGTGCTAGTGGTTTGGTACGGTGGACTAGCGGGGGGGAGCAGTTCTTC.

This clonotype has more than one count but fewer than ten. This rearrangement joins TRBV12-3 or TRBV12-4 to TRBJ2-1; D remains ambiguous. The CDR3 length is 11 residues. Trimming pared 6 bases from V and 10 bases from J, leaving 10 bases between. CDR3 DNA: TGTGCCAGCAGCCCTCTAAGGGAGCAGTTCTTC. Its protein product is CASSPLREQFF.

The chain uses TRBV7-2 and TRBJ2-1; the match to TRBD1 covers 10 bases. The CDR3 loop spans 15 amino acids. Germline lookup yields CDR1 SGHTA and CDR2 FQGNSA. Germline trimming cut 2 bases from V and 8 bases from J; bases unmatched to any gene: 6. The CDR3: CASSLTPDRGHEQFF. The CDR3 DNA reads as TGTGCCAGCAGCTTAACTCCCGACAGGGGGCATGAGCAGTTCTTC.

The rearrangement links TRBV7-2 to TRBJ2-7, with TRBD2 matching over 7 bases. CDR1 and CDR2 (germline): SGHTA, FQGNSA. There are 15 residues in the CDR3. After removal of 1 base from V and 7 bases from J, the junction contained 10 bases not matched to a gene. In DNA form, the CDR3 reads TGTGCCAGCAGCTTAGATGGACTAGAAGTGCCTGAGCAGTACTTC. Translated, it gives CASSLDGLEVPEQYF.

This clonotype was seen only a few times. At one end, the junction sequence differs from germline, possibly due to a read error. V and J are TRBV7-9 and TRBJ1-1; D is unresolved. The CDR3 runs to 11 residues. CDR1 is SEHNR, CDR2 FQNEAQ, per germline (reference sequence). In DNA, the CDR3 is TGTGCCAGCAGCTTAAATGAGGGTTTGCGCTTT. Translated, it gives CASSLNEGLRF.

In its sample, this clonotype was seen a few times. The chain recombines TRBV7-2 with TRBJ2-1, with D possibly TRBD1 on 5 matching bases. V was clipped by 5 bases and J by 3 bases, with 14 bases between them. The CDR3 runs to 15 residues. Looked up from germline, CDR1 is SGHTA and CDR2 is FQGNSA. As DNA, the CDR3 is TGTGCCAGCAGCCTTGCCAGGGATCTCTACAATGAGCAGTTCTTC. Protein: CASSLARDLYNEQFF.

This clonotype was recorded a few times. The chain recombines TRBV6-5 with TRBJ2-1, with 8 bases identical to TRBD1. V was clipped by 2 bases and J by 3 bases; unmatched bases: 3. This CDR3 region has 15 residues. CDR1 and CDR2 from the germline V gene are MNHEY and SVGAGI. The CDR3 sequence is CASSYRTGLYNEQFF. CDR3 coding DNA: TGTGCCAGCAGTTACAGGACAGGGCTCTACAATGAGCAGTTCTTC.

J is TRBJ1-4 and V is TRBV19; TRBD1 agrees at 7 bases. This CDR3 has 14 amino acids. With V trimmed by 6 bases and J by 8 bases, 9 bases remained unmatched. Germline CDR1 is LNHDA and CDR2 is SQIVND (reference sequence). CDR3 DNA: TGTGCCAGTAGCACCGGGACAGTTAGAGAAAAACTGTTTTTT. This gives the protein CASSTGTVREKLFF.

This clonotype was counted a few times. The chain carries TRBV7-2 and TRBJ2-4; the D call may be TRBD1 or TRBD2 (5 bases each). Germline V gene lookup returns CDR1 SGHTA and CDR2 FQGNSA. This CDR3 region has 12 residues. The V end lost 5 bases, the J end lost 8 bases, and 10 bases lay between the germline ends. As DNA, the CDR3 is TGTGCCAGCAGCCCGAGGGGAGACATTCAGTACTTC. Its translation is CASSPRGDIQYF.

Only a few counts were recorded for this clonotype. The V and J genes are TRBV7-7 and TRBJ2-3, with 10 bases identical to TRBD2. The CDR3 is 15 residues long. The V gene end was trimmed by 1 base and the J gene end by 4 bases; junction bases not matched to a gene: 2. The germline V gene has CDR1 SSHAT and CDR2 FNYEAQ (reference sequence). The CDR3 region has the DNA TGTGCCAGCAGCTTAGAGCGGGGGGGCCCAGATACGCAGTATTTT. As protein: CASSLERGGPDTQYF.

The gene calls are TRBV7-3 and TRBJ2-3; D possibly uses TRBD1 or TRBD2 (6 bases each). This CDR3 has 15 residues. Deletions cut 4 bases from V and 2 bases from J, with 13 bases between. CDR1 is SGHTA and CDR2 is FQGTGA in the germline V gene. As DNA, the CDR3 is TGTGCCAGCAGCTCCGGGGGCGGATTCACAGATACGCAGTATTTT. Amino acids: CASSSGGGFTDTQYF.

This chain links TRBV12-3 or TRBV12-4 with TRBJ1-1; D remains ambiguous. The CDR3 loop spans 14 amino acids. Trimming left V 7 bases short and J 2 bases short, with 14 bases between. The CDR3 nucleotides read TGTGCCAGCACCGGGGTGTCGCCAAACACTGAAGCTTTCTTT. Its protein is CASTGVSPNTEAFF.

This chain uses TRBV4-1 with TRBJ1-5; the D is unclear. Deletions cut 1 base from V and 1 base from J, with 11 bases between. The CDR3 sequence is 16 residues long. Germline assignment: CDR1 MGHRA and CDR2 YSYEKL. CDR3 sequence (DNA): TGCGCCAGCAGCCAAGTCTCGGAGGCCAGCAATCAGCCCCAGCATTTT. The encoded protein is CASSQVSEASNQPQHF.

The chain joins TRBV7-8 to TRBJ1-2, with 7 bases matching TRBD1. Germline V gene sequence: CDR1 SGHVS, CDR2 FQNEAQ. The CDR3 length is 16 residues. V lost 5 bases, J lost 3 bases, and 12 bases stayed unmatched. CDR3 sequence (DNA): TGTGCCAGCAGCCCTTCCGGGACAGCAAGTTACTATGGCTACACCTTC. Translation: CASSPSGTASYYGYTF. Full variable domain (rest looked up from reference TRBV7-8 and TRBJ1-2): GAGVSQSPRYKVAKRGQDVALRCDPISGHVSLFWYQQALGQGPEFLTYFQNEAQLDKSGLPSDRFFAERPEGSVSTLKIQRTQQEDSAVYLCASSPSGTASYYGYTFGSGTRLTVV.